Sequencing of this TCR beta chain was carried out in a study of CD4 T cells in relation to SARS-CoV-2 and coronaviruses. Across the whole study: After nine to eleven days of antigen culture, PBMC TCR beta CDR3s were sequenced. Two subjects were Hispanic; patients were fewer than ten males and a few females.

V trimming: 11 bases; J trimming: 7 bases; junction bases outside the gene matches: 8. Per germline, CDR1 SEHNR and CDR2 FQNEAQ (reference sequence). The CDR3 length is 13 residues. Regarding the study as a whole: In around 60% of donors, memory CD4+ clonotypes crossrecognized SARS-CoV-2 and at least one common cold coronavirus spike.

Note on this clone: Its cognate antigen is unknown.

TCRdb's copy holds only in-frame clones and misses some; the assay was immunoSEQ multiplex PCR. The sample has around 41,000 clones, approximately 87% seen once. Naive or memory CD4+ cells were cultured 1:1 with T cell-depleted PBMCs plus CEF. The source material was naive CD4+ T cells from PBMCs, cultured in vitro. The subset here: naive CD4+ T cells isolated by negative enrichment. This sequence originates from an adult with COVID-19. This rearrangement joins TRBV7-9 to TRBJ2-1, with 10 bases identical to TRBD2. The CDR3 loop is CACASGSGNEQFF. The CDR3 DNA reads TGTGCCTGTGCTAGCGGGAGCGGGAATGAGCAGTTCTTC.